This T cell receptor beta chain was recovered during a study of blood T cell repertoires in COVID-19. Study context: Researchers got acute and convalescent COVID-19 samples from the United States, Italy and Spain.

This CDR3 region has 17 residues. V lost 4 bases, J lost 1 base, and 11 bases stayed unmatched. Germline V gene sequence: CDR1 MNHEY, CDR2 SMNVEV (reference sequence). Profiling relied on immunoSEQ multiplex PCR, and the TCRdb table lists in-frame clones only, not all of them. The data contain 55,000 or so clones, 90% of them singletons. What was sequenced was peripheral blood. The rearrangement uses TRBV27 and TRBJ2-7; 9 bases agree with TRBD1. The TCR sequence derives from a man aged 40-49 years with acute or convalescent COVID-19. Here the CDR3 reads CASSSRTGDRPSYEQYF. The CDR3, as DNA: TGTGCCAGCAGTTCCAGGACAGGGGACCGTCCTTCCTACGAGCAGTACTTC.